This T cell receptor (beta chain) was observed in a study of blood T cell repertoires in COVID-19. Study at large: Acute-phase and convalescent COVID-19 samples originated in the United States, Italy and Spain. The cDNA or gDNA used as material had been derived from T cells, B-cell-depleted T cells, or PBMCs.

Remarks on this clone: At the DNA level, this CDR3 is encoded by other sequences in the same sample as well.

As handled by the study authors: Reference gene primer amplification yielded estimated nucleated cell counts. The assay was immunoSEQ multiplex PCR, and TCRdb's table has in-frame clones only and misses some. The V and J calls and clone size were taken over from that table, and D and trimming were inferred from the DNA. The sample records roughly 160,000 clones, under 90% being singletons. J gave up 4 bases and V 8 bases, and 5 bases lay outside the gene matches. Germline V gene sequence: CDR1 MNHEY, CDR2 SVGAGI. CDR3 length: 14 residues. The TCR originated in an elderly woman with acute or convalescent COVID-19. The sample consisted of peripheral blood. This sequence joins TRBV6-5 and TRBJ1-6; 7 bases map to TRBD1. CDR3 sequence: CASSRTGYNSPLHF. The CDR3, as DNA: TGTGCCAGCTCCAGGACAGGATATAATTCACCCCTCCACTTT.